The source of this T cell receptor (beta chain) is a study of regulatory T cells in long-lasting Graves disease. Whole-study context: Over 5 years of antithyroid drugs plus positive TSH receptor antibodies defined persistent Graves' disease. Points from the study as a whole: Those with persistent disease had in common more public clonotypes (about 3,000) than new patients (approximately 970). Thyroid tissue was not studied; only peripheral blood was.

Building of the TCR beta libraries involved iRepertoire HTBI primers and Arm-PCR of CDR3 regions. In TCRdb, the multiplex PCR reads were re-called with MiXCR into one record per CDR3 protein. The sample has roughly 700,000 distinct CDR3 sequences, about 30% seen once; the top ten hold around 42%. The time point denotes: persistent/refractory GD, antithyroid drugs over 5 years with positive TRAb. The TCR library used RNA extracted from PBMCs. Trimming removed 3 bases from V and 1 base from J, with 14 bases in between. In germline, CDR1 is SGHKS, CDR2 YYEKEE (reference sequence). This CDR3 region has 15 residues. As concerns this clonotype: What it recognizes is unknown.

The source was peripheral blood mononuclear cells (PBMCs), collected when the disease was refractory, from a patient treated with antithyroid drugs. This sequence originates from a female donor with Graves disease. The V call is TRBV5-5, the J call TRBJ2-7, with D perhaps TRBD2 (5 bases). The CDR3 region has the DNA TGTGCCAGCAGCTCCGCCGGGAAACTATCCTACGAGCAGTACTTC. This translates into CASSSAGKLSYEQYF.